The clone carrying this T cell receptor (beta chain) was seen a handful of times. The antigen is undetermined. The data are from a study of T-cell memory formation after mild COVID-19. Overall study results and limits: The study detected some responding clones in pre-infection memory, suggesting cross-reactive memory joined. Balance between CD4 and CD8 was seen in clones contracting day 15 to 85, and a CD4+ lean was seen in later expanders. CD4+ contracting clones were mainly CM and EM; CD8+ ones, EMRA.

Per germline, CDR1 SQVTM and CDR2 ANQGSEA. Trimming took 7 bases from V and 0 from J, leaving 6 bases between them. The CDR3 sequence is 12 residues long. TCRdb re-derived calls from the 5' RACE reads in MiXCR, one entry per CDR3 protein. The sample gives more than 100,000 distinct CDR3 sequences, about 5.9% of which show up once; 2% to 2.5% is in the top ten. This TCR came from an adult woman who had mild COVID-19 (a few samples of this study predate the infection). Cell type and time point are not known. The sample was PBMCs or a T cell subset sorted from them (not recorded which). V is TRBV29-1 and J is TRBJ1-4, with no clear D. DNA of the CDR3: TGCAGCGGGGCAACAACTAATGAAAAACTGTTTTTT. This gives the protein CSGATTNEKLFF.